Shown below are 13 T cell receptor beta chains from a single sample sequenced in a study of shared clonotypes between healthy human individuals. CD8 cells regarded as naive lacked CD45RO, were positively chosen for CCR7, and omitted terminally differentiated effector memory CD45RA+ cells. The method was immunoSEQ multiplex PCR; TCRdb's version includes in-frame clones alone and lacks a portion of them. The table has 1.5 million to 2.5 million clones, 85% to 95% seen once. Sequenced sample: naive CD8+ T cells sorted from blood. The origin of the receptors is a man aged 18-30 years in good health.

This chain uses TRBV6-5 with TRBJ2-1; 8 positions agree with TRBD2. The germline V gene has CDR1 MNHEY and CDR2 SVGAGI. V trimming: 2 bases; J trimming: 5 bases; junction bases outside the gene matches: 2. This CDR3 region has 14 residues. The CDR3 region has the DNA TGTGCCAGCAGTTACCTACTAGCGGACAATGAGCAGTTCTTC. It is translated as CASSYLLADNEQFF.

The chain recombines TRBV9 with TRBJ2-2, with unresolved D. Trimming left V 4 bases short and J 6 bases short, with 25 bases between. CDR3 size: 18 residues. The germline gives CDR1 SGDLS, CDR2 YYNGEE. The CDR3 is CASSYTDATHPWAGELFF. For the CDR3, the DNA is TGTGCCAGCAGCTACACCGATGCGACTCACCCCTGGGCCGGGGAGCTGTTTTTT.

This CDR3 reads CASSQDRTGPSFNYGYTF. Written as DNA, the CDR3 is TGCGCCAGCAGCCAAGACCGGACAGGGCCCTCCTTTAACTATGGCTACACCTTC. The rearrangement links TRBV4-1 to TRBJ1-2, with 8 bases aligning to TRBD1. Germline values: CDR1 MGHRA, CDR2 YSYEKL. This CDR3 has 18 amino acids. V lost 0 bases and J lost 1; bases outside the gene matches: 10.

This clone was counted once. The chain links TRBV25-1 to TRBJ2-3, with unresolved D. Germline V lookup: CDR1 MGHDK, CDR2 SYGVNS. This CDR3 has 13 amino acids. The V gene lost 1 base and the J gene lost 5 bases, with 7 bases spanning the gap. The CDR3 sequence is CASSEWLKDTQYF. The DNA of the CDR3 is TGTGCCAGCAGTGAATGGTTGAAAGATACGCAGTATTTT.

The CDR3 sequence is CASSGGEYYGYTF. CDR3 nucleotide sequence: TGTGCCAGCAGTGGGGGGGAATACTATGGCTACACCTTC. The V and J genes are TRBV2 and TRBJ1-2, with a weak D call TRBD1 (5 bases). Trimming took off 4 bases at V and 3 bases at J, with 9 bases between the two ends. The CDR3 extends over 13 amino acids. Germline V gene lookup returns CDR1 SNHLY and CDR2 FYNNEI.

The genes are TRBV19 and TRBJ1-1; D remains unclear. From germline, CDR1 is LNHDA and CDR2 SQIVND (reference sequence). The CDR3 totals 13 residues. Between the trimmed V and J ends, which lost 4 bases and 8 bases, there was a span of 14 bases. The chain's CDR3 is CASSTGGRREAFF. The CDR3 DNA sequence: TGTGCCAGTAGTACAGGAGGTAGACGGGAAGCTTTCTTT.

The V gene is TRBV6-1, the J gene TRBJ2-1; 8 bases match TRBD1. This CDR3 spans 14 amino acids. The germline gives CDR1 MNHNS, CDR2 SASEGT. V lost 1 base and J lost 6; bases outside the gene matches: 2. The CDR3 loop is CASSEVGQGNEQFF. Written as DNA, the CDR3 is TGTGCCAGCAGTGAAGTCGGACAGGGCAATGAGCAGTTCTTC.

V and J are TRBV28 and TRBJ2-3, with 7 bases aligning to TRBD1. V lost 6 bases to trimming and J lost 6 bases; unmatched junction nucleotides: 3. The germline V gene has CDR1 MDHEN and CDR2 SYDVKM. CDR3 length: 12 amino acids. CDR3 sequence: CASRTRGDTQYF. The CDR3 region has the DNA TGTGCCAGCAGAACCAGGGGGGATACGCAGTATTTT.

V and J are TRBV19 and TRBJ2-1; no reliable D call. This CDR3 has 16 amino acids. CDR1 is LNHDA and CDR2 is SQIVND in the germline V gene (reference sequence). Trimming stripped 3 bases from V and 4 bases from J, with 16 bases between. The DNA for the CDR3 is TGTGCCAGTAGTATTCTCGGCGGAAGCGAGTACAATGAGCAGTTCTTC. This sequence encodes CASSILGGSEYNEQFF.

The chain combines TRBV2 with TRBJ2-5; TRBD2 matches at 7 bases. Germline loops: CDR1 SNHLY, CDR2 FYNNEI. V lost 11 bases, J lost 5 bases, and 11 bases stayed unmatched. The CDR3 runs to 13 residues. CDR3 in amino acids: CALWREGRETQYF. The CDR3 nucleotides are TGTGCCCTCTGGAGGGAGGGGCGGGAGACCCAGTACTTC.

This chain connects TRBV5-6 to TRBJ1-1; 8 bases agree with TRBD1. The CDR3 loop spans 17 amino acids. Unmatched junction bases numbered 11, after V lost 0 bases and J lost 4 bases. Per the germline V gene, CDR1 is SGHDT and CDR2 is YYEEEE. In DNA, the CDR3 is TGTGCCAGCAGCTTGGGCTCAGGGGGCGCCTGGGGCACTGAAGCTTTCTTT. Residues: CASSLGSGGAWGTEAFF.

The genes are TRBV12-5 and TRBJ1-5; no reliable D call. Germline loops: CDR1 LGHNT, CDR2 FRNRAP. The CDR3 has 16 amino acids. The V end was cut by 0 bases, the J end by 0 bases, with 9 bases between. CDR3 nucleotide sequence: TGTGCTAGTGGTTTGGTATTTGAAGATAGCAATCAGCCCCAGCATTTT. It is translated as CASGLVFEDSNQPQHF.

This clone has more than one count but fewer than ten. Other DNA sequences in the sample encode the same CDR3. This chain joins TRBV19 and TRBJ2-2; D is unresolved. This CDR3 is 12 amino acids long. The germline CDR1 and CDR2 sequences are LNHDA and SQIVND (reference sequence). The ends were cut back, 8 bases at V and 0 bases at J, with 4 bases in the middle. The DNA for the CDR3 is TGTGCCAGTCGGGCGAACACCGGGGAGCTGTTTTTT. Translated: CASRANTGELFF.